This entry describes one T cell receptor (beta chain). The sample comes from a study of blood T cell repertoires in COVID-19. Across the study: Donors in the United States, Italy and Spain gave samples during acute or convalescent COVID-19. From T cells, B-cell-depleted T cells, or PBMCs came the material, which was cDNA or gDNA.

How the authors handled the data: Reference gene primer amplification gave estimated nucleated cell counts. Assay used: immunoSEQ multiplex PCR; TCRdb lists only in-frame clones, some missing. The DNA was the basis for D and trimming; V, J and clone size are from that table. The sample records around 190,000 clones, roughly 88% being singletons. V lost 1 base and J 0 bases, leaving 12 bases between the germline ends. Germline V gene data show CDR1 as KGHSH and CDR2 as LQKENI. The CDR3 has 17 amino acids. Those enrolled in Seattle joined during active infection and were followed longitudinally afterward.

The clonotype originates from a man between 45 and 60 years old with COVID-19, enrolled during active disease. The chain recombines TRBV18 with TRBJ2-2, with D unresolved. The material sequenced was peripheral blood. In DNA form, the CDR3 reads TGTGCCAGCTCACCACTTAACAGCTTATCGAACACCGGGGAGCTGTTTTTT. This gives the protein CASSPLNSLSNTGELFF.